Each of the 25 T cell receptor beta chains below was sequenced from the same sample in a study of CD8 T cells in Susac syndrome. RNA totalling roughly 0.45 to 1 ug underwent reverse transcription with random hexamers. Each CDR3 protein is one row after TCRdb ran MiXCR on the immunoSEQ multiplex PCR reads. The repertoire includes 150,000 to 200,000 distinct CDR3 sequences, 90% to 95% of them detected once, and 0.13% to 0.15% sits in the top ten. Material for sequencing was CD4+ T cells from PBMCs. These receptors were taken from a human donor in good health.

The chain carries TRBV3-1 and TRBJ1-1; D is unclear. Deletions cut 1 base from V and 1 base from J, with 7 bases between. This CDR3 is built from 14 residues. CDR1 is LGHDT, CDR2 YNNKEL, per germline (reference sequence). The CDR3 bases are TGTGCCAGCAGCCAAGCCGCCAGGAACACTGAAGCTTTCTTT. It is translated as CASSQAARNTEAFF.

CDR3 bases: TGTGCCAGCAGCCCTGAAACACCAGGGAGTAATTCACCCCTCCACTTT. Protein: CASSPETPGSNSPLHF. V and J are TRBV3-1 and TRBJ1-6; D perhaps matches TRBD1 (5 bases). The V and J ends lost 4 bases and 6 bases respectively, with 16 bases between them. The length of the CDR3 is 16 residues. The germline gives CDR1 LGHDT, CDR2 YNNKEL (reference sequence).

The chain carries TRBV28 and TRBJ2-5; 11 positions agree with TRBD1. Germline V gives CDR1 MDHEN, CDR2 SYDVKM. Losses at the gene ends were 4 bases for V and 5 bases for J; bases not matched to a gene: 9. This CDR3 has 16 residues. CDR3 loop: CASSSSGTGGSETQYF. The CDR3 region has the DNA TGTGCCAGCAGTTCTTCCGGGACAGGGGGTTCGGAGACCCAGTACTTC.

V usage is TRBV7-8 and J usage is TRBJ2-3, with TRBD2 matching 9 bases. The ends lost 3 bases at V and 6 bases at J; junction bases unmatched: 4. In germline, CDR1 is SGHVS, CDR2 FQNEAQ. The CDR3 runs 14 residues. CDR3 in DNA: TGTGCCAGCAGCTTCGTGGCGGGAGGGGATACGCAGTATTTT. It is translated as CASSFVAGGDTQYF.

The V call is TRBV5-1, the J call TRBJ2-3; TRBD2 agrees at 10 bases. The CDR3 is made up of 14 amino acids. V shed 4 bases, J shed 4 bases, and the junction held 3 bases outside the gene matches. Germline V gene sequence: CDR1 SGHRS, CDR2 YFSETQ. The CDR3 nucleotides read TGCGCCAGCAGCCAAGCGGGGGGGCCAGATACGCAGTATTTT. Translating it yields CASSQAGGPDTQYF.

This chain connects TRBV29-1 to TRBJ2-5; 8 bases map to TRBD1. The CDR3 runs 12 residues. The germline V gene encodes CDR1 SQVTM and CDR2 ANQGSEA. V gave up 4 bases and J gave up 5 bases; unmatched junction bases: 3. For the CDR3, the DNA is TGCAGCGTTGCCAGGGGGCAGGAGACCCAGTACTTC. Residues: CSVARGQETQYF.

The chain combines TRBV20-1 with TRBJ2-3; D remains ambiguous. This CDR3 contains 12 residues. Trimming removed 7 bases from V and 2 bases from J, with 10 bases in between. Per germline, CDR1 DFQATT and CDR2 SNEGSKA (reference sequence). The DNA for the CDR3 is TGCAGTGGGCGGACCGACACAGATACGCAGTATTTT. It specifies CSGRTDTDTQYF.

The chain links TRBV30 to TRBJ2-3; D is possibly TRBD1 or TRBD2 (5 bases each). Trimming cost V 2 bases and J 5 bases, with 8 bases left between them. Per germline, CDR1 GTSNPN and CDR2 SVGIG (reference sequence). The CDR3 sequence is 12 residues long. CDR3 in amino acids: CAWSQRGDTQYF. As DNA, the CDR3 is TGTGCCTGGAGTCAGAGGGGAGATACGCAGTATTTT.

The V and J genes are TRBV20-1 and TRBJ1-2, with D possibly being TRBD1 (6 bases). Germline-derived CDR1 and CDR2 are DFQATT and SNEGSKA (reference sequence). The CDR3 totals 12 residues. V was cut by 5 bases and J by 9 bases, with 16 bases left in between. For the CDR3, the DNA is TGCAGTGCTGGACAGTCAAGCAAAAGCTACACCTTC. Translation gives CSAGQSSKSYTF.

This clonotype has just one count. The J gene is TRBJ2-1, the V gene TRBV11-3; 7 bases are shared with TRBD2. J gave up 2 bases and V 0 bases, and 7 bases lay outside the gene matches. This CDR3 contains 17 residues. The germline CDR1 and CDR2 sequences are SGHNT and YENEEA. CDR3 nucleotides: TGTGCCAGCAGCTTAGATCCGGCTGCGGGGGCCTACAATGAGCAGTTCTTC. The encoded protein is CASSLDPAAGAYNEQFF. The full variable domain, with the rest looked up from reference TRBV11-3 and TRBJ2-1, is EAGVVQSPRYKIIEKKQPVAFWCNPISGHNTLYWYLQNLGQGPELLIRYENEEAVDDSQLPKDRFSAERLKGVDSTLKIQPAELGDSAVYLCASSLDPAAGAYNEQFFGPGTRLTVL.

This clonotype was seen just once. This chain connects TRBV3-1 to TRBJ2-5; perhaps TRBD1 as D (5 bases). Trimming left V 0 bases short and J 5 bases short, with 13 bases between. Per the germline V gene, CDR1 is LGHDT and CDR2 is YNNKEL (reference sequence). The CDR3 loop spans 15 amino acids. This chain's CDR3 is CASSQDLRDTETQYF. As DNA, the CDR3 is TGTGCCAGCAGCCAAGATCTCAGGGATACGGAGACCCAGTACTTC.

The chain uses TRBV7-2 and TRBJ2-3, with D uncertain. From germline, CDR1 is SGHTA and CDR2 FQGNSA. This CDR3 spans 15 amino acids. V lost 0 bases and J lost 1, with 8 bases in between. This chain's CDR3 is CASSLAAQRTDTQYF. The CDR3 nucleotides read TGTGCCAGCAGCTTAGCTGCCCAGCGCACAGATACGCAGTATTTT.

The J gene is TRBJ1-1, the V gene TRBV7-8; TRBD1 aligns across 9 bases. This CDR3 comprises 16 residues. The germline gives CDR1 SGHVS, CDR2 FQNEAQ. V lost 5 bases and J lost 1; bases outside the gene matches: 8. The CDR3 nucleotides read TGTGCCAGCAGCAACCCGCCGGGACAGGGGAACACTGAAGCTTTCTTT. It is translated as CASSNPPGQGNTEAFF.

This clonotype was detected only a few times. V is TRBV7-2 and J is TRBJ2-3; D gene unclear. CDR1 SGHTA and CDR2 FQGNSA come from the germline V gene. The CDR3 runs 12 residues. V was shortened by 4 bases and J by 8 bases, with 10 bases between the two germline ends. The CDR3 bases are TGTGCCAGCAGCTCACTCGGGCCTACGCAGTATTTT. Residues: CASSSLGPTQYF.

This chain uses TRBV5-1 with TRBJ2-7; D tentatively reads TRBD1 or TRBD2 (5 bases each). Germline V gives CDR1 SGHRS, CDR2 YFSETQ. V lost 3 bases and J lost 2, with 12 bases in between. CDR3 length: 14 amino acids. CDR3 loop: CASSWDVFTYEQYF. The CDR3 DNA follows: TGCGCCAGCAGCTGGGACGTCTTTACCTACGAGCAGTACTTC.

The chain carries TRBV18 and TRBJ2-1; tentative D call: TRBD1 (5 bases). Germline V gene sequence: CDR1 KGHSH, CDR2 LQKENI. Deletions cut 4 bases from V and 4 bases from J, with 17 bases between. The CDR3 sequence is 16 residues long. The CDR3 DNA is TGTGCCAGCTCACGAAGGCAGGACACTTTATACAATGAGCAGTTCTTC. Translating it yields CASSRRQDTLYNEQFF.

The J gene is TRBJ2-1, the V gene TRBV5-6; TRBD1 might be the D (6 bases). The V gene's germline CDR1 is SGHDT and CDR2 YYEEEE. The CDR3 runs to 14 residues. Trimming left V 1 base short and J 8 bases short, with 13 bases between. CDR3 residues: CASSLLTGGHEQFF. In DNA form, the CDR3 reads TGTGCCAGCAGCTTGCTTACTGGGGGCCATGAGCAGTTCTTC.

CDR3 loop: CASSESGGYSNQPQHF. The DNA for the CDR3 is TGTGCCAGCAGTGAAAGTGGCGGGTATAGCAATCAGCCCCAGCATTTT. The V call is TRBV25-1, the J call TRBJ1-5; D ambiguous. Germline CDR1 reads MGHDK; CDR2 reads SYGVNS. Trimming removed 2 bases at V and 0 bases at J, with 11 bases between. This CDR3 is 16 amino acids long.

The chain employs TRBV30 and TRBJ2-3; TRBD2 agrees at 8 bases. This CDR3 region has 15 residues. With V trimmed by 0 bases and J by 4 bases, 6 bases remained unmatched. The germline V gene has CDR1 GTSNPN and CDR2 SVGIG (reference sequence). The CDR3 sequence: CAWSVSGGPADTQYF. The CDR3 region has the DNA TGTGCCTGGAGTGTGTCGGGGGGGCCCGCAGATACGCAGTATTTT.

The chain carries TRBV24-1 and TRBJ2-2, with D tentatively TRBD1 or TRBD2 (5 bases each). The V end lost 6 bases, the J end lost 4 bases, and 11 bases lay between the germline ends. CDR3 length: 14 amino acids. CDR1 and CDR2 from the germline V gene are KGHDR and SFDVKD. Here the CDR3 DNA reads TGTGCCACCAGTACGTCCGGGACCACCGGGGAGCTGTTTTTT. Amino acid sequence: CATSTSGTTGELFF.

V is TRBV7-2 and J is TRBJ2-3; perhaps TRBD2 as D (7 bases). V shed 8 bases and J shed 2 bases, with 8 bases lying between them. The CDR3 is 12 amino acids. The germline V gene encodes CDR1 SGHTA and CDR2 FQGNSA. The CDR3 coding sequence is TGTGCCAGCGGGGGGGCCACAGATACGCAGTATTTT. It encodes CASGGATDTQYF.

J is TRBJ2-5 and V is TRBV18, with 8 nucleotides matching TRBD2. Germline V gene data show CDR1 as KGHSH and CDR2 as LQKENI. The length of the CDR3 is 15 residues. With V trimmed by 2 bases and J by 2 bases, 4 bases remained unmatched. CDR3 DNA: TGTGCCAGCTCACCAACGGGACTAGGGCAAGAGACCCAGTACTTC. It is translated as CASSPTGLGQETQYF.

The chain joins TRBV6-5 to TRBJ1-1; D may be TRBD1 (5 bases). Trimming pared 7 bases from V and 0 bases from J, leaving 9 bases between. The CDR3 loop spans 13 amino acids. Germline V gene lookup returns CDR1 MNHEY and CDR2 SVGAGI. CDR3 in amino acids: CASNDRLNTEAFF. The CDR3 DNA reads TGTGCCAGCAACGACAGATTGAACACTGAAGCTTTCTTT.

The rearrangement uses TRBV9 and TRBJ1-5; TRBD1 aligns across 8 bases. J lost 1 base, V lost 2 bases, and 2 bases had no gene match. The germline CDR1 and CDR2 sequences are SGDLS and YYNGEE. The CDR3 loop spans 15 amino acids. CDR3 sequence reads: CASSVGQGSNQPQHF. The DNA of the CDR3 is TGTGCCAGCAGCGTTGGACAGGGAAGCAATCAGCCCCAGCATTTT.

The rearrangement links TRBV11-1 to TRBJ2-5; D is possibly TRBD2 (6 bases). The CDR3 is 15 residues long. V lost 1 base, J lost 4 bases, and 13 bases lay in between. Germline assignment: CDR1 SGHAT and CDR2 FQDESV (reference sequence). DNA for the CDR3: TGTGCCAGCAGCTTAGTTGGGGGGAGAGGAGAGACCCAGTACTTC. The encoded protein is CASSLVGGRGETQYF.